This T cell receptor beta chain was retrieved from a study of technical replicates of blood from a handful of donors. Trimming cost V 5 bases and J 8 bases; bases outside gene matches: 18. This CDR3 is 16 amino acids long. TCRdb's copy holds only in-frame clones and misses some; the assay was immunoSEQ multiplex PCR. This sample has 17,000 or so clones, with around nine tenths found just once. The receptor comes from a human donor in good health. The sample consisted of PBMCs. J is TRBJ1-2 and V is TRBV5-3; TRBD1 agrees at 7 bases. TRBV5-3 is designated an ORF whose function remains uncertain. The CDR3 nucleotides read TGTGCCAGAAGTTCCGTAAATTGGGACAGCCCTAGGGGCTACACCTTC. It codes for CARSSVNWDSPRGYTF.